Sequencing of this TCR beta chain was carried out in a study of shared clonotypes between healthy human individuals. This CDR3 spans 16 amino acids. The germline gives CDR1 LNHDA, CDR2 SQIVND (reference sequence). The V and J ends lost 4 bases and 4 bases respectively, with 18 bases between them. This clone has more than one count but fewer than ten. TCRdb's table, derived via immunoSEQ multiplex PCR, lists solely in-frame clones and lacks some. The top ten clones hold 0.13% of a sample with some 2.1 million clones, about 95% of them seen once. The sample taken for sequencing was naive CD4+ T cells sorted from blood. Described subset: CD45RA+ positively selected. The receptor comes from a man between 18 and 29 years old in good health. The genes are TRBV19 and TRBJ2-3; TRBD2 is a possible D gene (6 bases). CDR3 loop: CASSTASERVADTQYF. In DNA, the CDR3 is TGTGCCAGTAGTACCGCTAGCGAGAGGGTGGCAGATACGCAGTATTTT.